This entry lists 26 T cell receptor beta chains sequenced from one sample in a study of T-cell reconstitution after alpha-beta-depleted transplantation in children. Preparation of the TCRbeta library involved a method that used unique molecular identifiers. Via MiXCR, TCRdb re-called the PCR reads, giving one row per CDR3 protein. The sample holds roughly 89,000 distinct CDR3 sequences, 12% seen once. The sequencing here drew on PBMCs from the stem cell graft donor, taken from the stem cell graft. The receptors originated from a human donor who donated a stem cell graft to a child with inherited bone marrow failure.

In this sample, this clonotype turned up many times. The chain employs TRBV4-2 and TRBJ2-1; 10 positions match TRBD2. In germline, CDR1 is LGHNA, CDR2 YNFKEQ. The V and J ends lost 5 bases and 5 bases, in that order; junction bases with no gene match: 9. The CDR3 runs 16 residues. CDR3 region: CASSTGTSETHNEQFF. The CDR3 region has the DNA TGTGCCAGCAGCACGGGGACTAGCGAAACACACAATGAGCAGTTCTTC.

The chain is built from TRBV12-3 or TRBV12-4 and TRBJ2-1, with 10 positions matching TRBD2. The ends lost 0 bases at V and 7 bases at J; junction bases unmatched: 6. The CDR3 runs 16 residues. In DNA, the CDR3 is TGTGCCAGCAGTTTAGCGCGGGGACTAGCGCGGAATGAGCAGTTCTTC. Translated: CASSLARGLARNEQFF.

This clonotype was found many times. The chain employs TRBV5-1 and TRBJ2-2; TRBD2 matches at 10 bases. Germline CDR1 reads SGHRS; CDR2 reads YFSETQ. V trimming: 4 bases; J trimming: 1 base; junction bases outside the gene matches: 4. The CDR3 spans 16 residues. The CDR3 nucleotides are TGCGCCAGCAGCCGATTAGCGGGAGGGAACACCGGGGAGCTGTTTTTT. This codes for CASSRLAGGNTGELFF.

This clonotype came up many times. J is TRBJ2-3 and V is TRBV5-1; TRBD1 agrees at 8 bases. This CDR3 region has 16 residues. Germline CDR1 and CDR2: SGHRS and YFSETQ. The trim removed 4 bases at V and 6 bases at J, leaving 13 bases unmatched. Written as DNA, the CDR3 is TGCGCCAGCAGCCCGGGGACAGGTTTCATTGCGGATACGCAGTATTTT. Translating it yields CASSPGTGFIADTQYF.

At least ten counts were recorded for this clonotype. The V and J genes are TRBV7-2 and TRBJ1-2; D remains unclear. The germline V gene encodes CDR1 SGHTA and CDR2 FQGNSA. The CDR3 length is 12 residues. The V end lost 3 bases, the J end lost 3 bases, and 5 bases lay between the germline ends. This CDR3 is CASSLTDYGYTF. The CDR3 coding sequence is TGTGCCAGCAGCTTGACCGACTATGGCTACACCTTC.

This clonotype was detected many times. The chain is built from TRBV20-1 and TRBJ1-1; TRBD1 might be the D (5 bases). Germline lookup yields CDR1 DFQATT and CDR2 SNEGSKA (reference sequence). Trimming left V 7 bases short and J 3 bases short, with 12 bases between. The CDR3 length is 12 residues. This CDR3 reads CSVPGVYTEAFF. CDR3 nucleotide sequence: TGCAGTGTTCCGGGGGTTTACACTGAAGCTTTCTTT.

This clonotype was seen many times. The gene calls are TRBV7-2 and TRBJ2-7; TRBD1 or TRBD2 may be the D gene (5 bases each). Trimming shortened V by 3 bases and J by 2 bases, and 8 bases separated the two germline ends. CDR3 length: 13 residues. Germline assignment: CDR1 SGHTA and CDR2 FQGNSA. CDR3 coding DNA: TGTGCCAGCAGCTTTAAGGGACCCTACGAGCAGTACTTC. As protein: CASSFKGPYEQYF.

This clonotype was seen repeatedly, ten times or more. This sequence joins TRBV9 and TRBJ1-1; TRBD1 is a possible D gene (5 bases). The CDR3 has 17 amino acids. Germline assignment: CDR1 SGDLS and CDR2 YYNGEE. Trimming took 0 bases from V and 5 from J, leaving 20 bases between them. The DNA of the CDR3 is TGTGCCAGCAGCGTAGTCGAGGTGGGGAGGGGAAATACTGAAGCTTTCTTT. The encoded protein is CASSVVEVGRGNTEAFF.

Ten or more counts support this clonotype. The chain links TRBV20-1 to TRBJ1-4; D ambiguous. V lost 1 base to trimming and J lost 8 bases, with 14 bases between them. CDR1 DFQATT and CDR2 SNEGSKA come from the germline V gene (reference sequence). CDR3 length equals 14 residues. The CDR3, as DNA: TGCAGTGCTAGAGTAAGGCCTACTGAGGAAAAACTGTTTTTT. It specifies CSARVRPTEEKLFF.

In this sample, this clonotype turned up many times. This sequence joins TRBV5-1 and TRBJ2-3; no reliable D call. The germline V and J ends were trimmed by 1 base and 1 base, with 13 bases remaining between them. The CDR3 contains 16 residues. The V gene's germline CDR1 is SGHRS and CDR2 YFSETQ. This CDR3 is CASSLNAGRRTDTQYF. Written as DNA, the CDR3 is TGCGCCAGCAGCTTGAATGCAGGCCGGCGCACAGATACGCAGTATTTT.

This clonotype was recorded at least ten times. The chain combines TRBV5-5 with TRBJ2-5, with TRBD1 identical over 7 bases. Germline-derived CDR1 and CDR2 are SGHKS and YYEKEE (reference sequence). The CDR3 sequence is 15 residues long. The V gene end was trimmed by 2 bases and the J gene end by 4 bases; junction bases not matched to a gene: 8. CDR3: CASSLPQGVGETQYF. In nucleotides, the CDR3 is TGTGCCAGCAGCTTACCTCAGGGGGTAGGAGAGACCCAGTACTTC. The full variable domain, completed using reference TRBV5-5 and TRBJ2-5, is DAGVTQSPTHLIKTRGQQVTLRCSPISGHKSVSWYQQVLGQGPQFIFQYYEKEERGRGNFPDRFSARQFPNYSSELNVNALLLGDSALYLCASSLPQGVGETQYFGPGTRLLVL.

This clonotype was picked up many times. CDR3 sequence reads: CASSQDWGWIYEQYF. CDR3 in DNA: TGCGCCAGCAGCCAAGATTGGGGGTGGATCTACGAGCAGTACTTC. The chain joins TRBV4-3 to TRBJ2-7, with D tentatively TRBD1 or TRBD2 (5 bases each). Germline CDR1 and CDR2: LGHNA and YSLEER. There are 15 residues in the CDR3. V lost 0 bases, J lost 3 bases, and 12 bases lay in between.

This clonotype occurred many times. DNA of the CDR3: TGTGCCAGCAGTAAAAACAGGATTCCGAACACTGAAGCTTTCTTT. It translates to CASSKNRIPNTEAFF. The chain links TRBV6-1 to TRBJ1-1, with D possibly matching TRBD1 (5 bases). Germline CDR1 reads MNHNS; CDR2 reads SASEGT. V was pared by 5 bases and J by 1 base, with 14 bases between. This CDR3 is 15 amino acids long.

This clonotype occurred many times. The V call is TRBV10-3, the J call TRBJ1-2, with 8 bases aligning to TRBD1. This CDR3 comprises 15 residues. CDR1 is ENHRY and CDR2 is SYGVKD in the germline V gene. With 0 bases clipped from V and 8 bases from J, the junction kept 8 bases outside the gene matches. Here the CDR3 reads CAISESTGVALGYTF. Here the CDR3 DNA reads TGTGCCATCAGTGAGTCGACAGGGGTGGCTTTGGGCTACACCTTC.

This clonotype was detected a few times. V usage is TRBV6-6 and J usage is TRBJ1-1, with D unresolved. Germline loops: CDR1 MNHNY, CDR2 SVGAGI (reference sequence). This CDR3 is built from 12 residues. V shed 6 bases and J shed 4 bases, with 9 bases lying between them. The CDR3 here is CASRVEGTEAFF. DNA of the CDR3: TGTGCCAGCAGGGTGGAGGGCACTGAAGCTTTCTTT.

This clonotype came up many times. The chain employs TRBV7-9 and TRBJ2-3; D is uncertain. The V end was cut by 3 bases, the J end by 5 bases, with 18 bases between. The germline V gene has CDR1 SEHNR and CDR2 FQNEAQ (reference sequence). The CDR3 extends over 16 amino acids. CDR3 residues: CASSFVRVLRQDTQYF. The CDR3 DNA reads TGTGCCAGCAGCTTTGTTCGGGTCCTGCGACAAGATACGCAGTATTTT.

This clonotype was observed many times. The J gene is TRBJ2-3, the V gene TRBV18, with D possibly being TRBD2 (5 bases). This CDR3 spans 15 amino acids. Germline CDR1 and CDR2: KGHSH and LQKENI. V lost 2 bases, J lost 2 bases, and 11 bases lay in between. The CDR3 DNA sequence: TGTGCCAGCTCACCAACCCCGAGGGCCACAGATACGCAGTATTTT. Translating it yields CASSPTPRATDTQYF. The complete variable domain, with remaining parts taken from reference TRBV18 and TRBJ2-3, reads NAGVMQNPRHLVRRRGQEARLRCSPMKGHSHVYWYRQLPEEGLKFMVYLQKENIIDESGMPKERFSAEFPKEGPSILRIQQVVRGDSAAYFCASSPTPRATDTQYFGPGTRLTVL.

This clonotype was observed many times. The chain employs TRBV7-8 and TRBJ1-2; D unclear. V was trimmed by 4 bases and J by 2 bases, leaving 11 bases between them. CDR3 length: 14 residues. CDR1 and CDR2 (germline): SGHVS, FQNEAQ. CDR3 protein: CASSSHRANYGYTF. For the CDR3, the DNA is TGTGCCAGCAGCTCGCACCGGGCAAACTATGGCTACACCTTC.

Many counts were recorded for this clonotype. This chain uses TRBV7-2 with TRBJ2-7; D possibly corresponds to TRBD1 (7 bases). This CDR3 comprises 15 residues. The V end lost 2 bases, the J end lost 6 bases, and 17 bases lay between the germline ends. Germline CDR1 and CDR2: SGHTA and FQGNSA. The CDR3 here is CASSLTMDRRGEQYF. The CDR3 coding sequence is TGTGCCAGCAGCTTAACGATGGACAGGAGGGGCGAGCAGTACTTC.

This clonotype was detected ten times or more. This chain joins TRBV9 and TRBJ1-6; tentative D call: TRBD1 (6 bases). Germline CDR1 and CDR2: SGDLS and YYNGEE. V lost 2 bases, J lost 0 bases, and 9 bases lay in between. The CDR3 runs 16 residues. The CDR3 region is CASSVADSSYNSPLHF. Written as DNA, the CDR3 is TGTGCCAGCAGCGTTGCGGACAGCTCCTATAATTCACCCCTCCACTTT. Looking up the rest from reference TRBV9 and TRBJ1-6 gives the full variable domain: DSGVTQTPKHLITATGQRVTLRCSPRSGDLSVYWYQQSLDQGLQFLIQYYNGEERAKGNILERFSAQQFPDLHSELNLSSLELGDSALYFCASSVADSSYNSPLHFGNGTRLTVT.

Here the CDR3 DNA reads TGTGCCAGCAGACTCTCTTCTTGGGATGAAAAACTGTTTTTT. It yields the protein CASRLSSWDEKLFF. V gene TRBV6-6 combines with J gene TRBJ1-4; D gene unclear. The CDR3 totals 14 residues. From germline, CDR1 is MNHNY and CDR2 SVGAGI (reference sequence). V lost 6 bases and J lost 6, with 14 bases in between.

The chain couples TRBV19 to TRBJ2-1; D is unclear. The germline CDR1 and CDR2 sequences are LNHDA and SQIVND (reference sequence). With 3 bases removed from V and 0 bases from J, the gap between germline ends came to 9 bases. The CDR3 loop spans 15 amino acids. CDR3 in amino acids: CASSIVFSSYNEQFF. The CDR3 nucleotides are TGTGCCAGTAGTATTGTGTTTAGCTCCTACAATGAGCAGTTCTTC.

This clonotype has a count of ten or more. V is TRBV5-1 and J is TRBJ2-1; D gene unclear. This CDR3 spans 16 amino acids. Germline V gene lookup returns CDR1 SGHRS and CDR2 YFSETQ. Between the trimmed V and J ends, which lost 4 bases and 3 bases, there was a span of 17 bases. DNA of the CDR3: TGCGCCAGCAGCGCCTTTGAGCGATCCCTCTACAATGAGCAGTTCTTC. Its protein is CASSAFERSLYNEQFF. The full variable domain, completed using reference TRBV5-1 and TRBJ2-1, is KAGVTQTPRYLIKTRGQQVTLSCSPISGHRSVSWYQQTPGQGLQFLFEYFSETQRNKGNFPGRFSGRQFSNSRSEMNVSTLELGDSALYLCASSAFERSLYNEQFFGPGTRLTVL.

This clonotype was picked up many times. The chain carries TRBV4-3 and TRBJ1-2; D ambiguous. The V end was cut by 4 bases, the J end by 8 bases, with 8 bases between. Germline assignment: CDR1 LGHNA and CDR2 YSLEER. The CDR3 extends over 11 amino acids. The CDR3 loop is CASSPQEGYTF. For the CDR3, the DNA is TGCGCCAGCAGCCCTCAAGAGGGCTACACCTTC.

V and J are TRBV19 and TRBJ1-5; D remains ambiguous. Germline values: CDR1 LNHDA, CDR2 SQIVND (reference sequence). There are 16 residues in the CDR3. V lost 2 bases and J 2 bases, leaving 13 bases between the germline ends. CDR3 protein: CASSIYTTFRNQPQHF. The CDR3 DNA sequence: TGTGCCAGTAGTATATATACGACTTTCCGCAATCAGCCCCAGCATTTT.

This sequence joins TRBV3-1 and TRBJ1-6; a possible D gene is TRBD1 (6 bases). The V gene's germline CDR1 is LGHDT and CDR2 YNNKEL (reference sequence). V lost 1 base and J 8 bases, leaving 15 bases between the germline ends. This CDR3 contains 16 residues. The CDR3, as DNA: TGTGCCAGCAGCCAAGGGGGACATCGGTCCGATTCACCCCTCCACTTT. Its translation: CASSQGGHRSDSPLHF. The full variable domain, its missing parts supplied by reference TRBV3-1 and TRBJ1-6, is DTAVSQTPKYLVTQMGNDKSIKCEQNLGHDTMYWYKQDSKKFLKIMFSYNNKELIINETVPNRFSPKSPDKAHLNLHINSLELGDSAVYFCASSQGGHRSDSPLHFGNGTRLTVT.